Described below is a single T cell receptor beta chain sequence and its context. Some clones are missing from TCRdb's copy, which holds only in-frame ones; the method was immunoSEQ multiplex PCR. The sample includes 85,000 to 95,000 clones, about 96% of them seen just once. The sample originates from a study of technical replicates of blood from several donors. V was clipped by 3 bases and J by 7 bases, with 13 bases between them. CDR3 size: 13 residues. Germline V gene lookup returns CDR1 LNHDA and CDR2 SQIVND (reference sequence). The chain links TRBV19 to TRBJ2-7; a possible D gene is TRBD2 (5 bases). This clonotype was obtained from a human donor in good health. The sequenced sample consisted of T cells isolated from PBMCs. The CDR3 loop reads CASSIGTPGEQYF. The CDR3 DNA is TGTGCCAGTAGTATTGGTACACCGGGGGAGCAGTACTTC.